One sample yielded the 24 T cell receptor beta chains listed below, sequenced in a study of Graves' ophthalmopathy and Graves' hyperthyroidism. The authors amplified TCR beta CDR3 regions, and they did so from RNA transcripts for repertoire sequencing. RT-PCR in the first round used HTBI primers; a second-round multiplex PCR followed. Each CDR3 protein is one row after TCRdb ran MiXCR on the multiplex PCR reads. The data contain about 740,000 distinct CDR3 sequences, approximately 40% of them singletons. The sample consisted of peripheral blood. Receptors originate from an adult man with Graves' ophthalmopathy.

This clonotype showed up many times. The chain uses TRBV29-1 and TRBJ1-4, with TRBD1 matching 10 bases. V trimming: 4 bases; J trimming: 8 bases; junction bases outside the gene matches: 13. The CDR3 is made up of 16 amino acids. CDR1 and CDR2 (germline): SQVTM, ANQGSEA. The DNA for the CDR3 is TGCAGCGTTGCCCCGGGACAGGGGCGCCGGGTGGAAAAACTGTTTTTT. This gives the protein CSVAPGQGRRVEKLFF.

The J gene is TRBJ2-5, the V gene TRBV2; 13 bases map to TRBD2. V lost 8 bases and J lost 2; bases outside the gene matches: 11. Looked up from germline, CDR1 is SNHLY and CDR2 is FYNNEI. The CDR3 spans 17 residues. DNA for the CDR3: TGTGCCAGCCGACTGAGGACTAGCGGGAGTGGGCAAGAGACCCAGTACTTC. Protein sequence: CASRLRTSGSGQETQYF.

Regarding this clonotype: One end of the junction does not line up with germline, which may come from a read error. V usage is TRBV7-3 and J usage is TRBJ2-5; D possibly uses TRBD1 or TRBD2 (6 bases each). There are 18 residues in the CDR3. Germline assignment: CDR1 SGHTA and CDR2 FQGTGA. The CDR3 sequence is CASSQDSYISGGGETQYF. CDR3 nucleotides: TGCGCCAGCAGCCAAGATTCGTACATTAGCGGAGGGGGAGAGACCCAGTACTTC.

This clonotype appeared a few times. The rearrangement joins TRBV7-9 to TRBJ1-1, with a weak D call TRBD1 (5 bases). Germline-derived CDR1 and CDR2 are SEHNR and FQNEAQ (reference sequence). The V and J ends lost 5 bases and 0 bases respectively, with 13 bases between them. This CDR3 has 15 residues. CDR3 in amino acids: CASSGRDLMNTEAFF. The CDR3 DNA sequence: TGTGCCAGCAGCGGACGGGACCTTATGAACACTGAAGCTTTCTTT.

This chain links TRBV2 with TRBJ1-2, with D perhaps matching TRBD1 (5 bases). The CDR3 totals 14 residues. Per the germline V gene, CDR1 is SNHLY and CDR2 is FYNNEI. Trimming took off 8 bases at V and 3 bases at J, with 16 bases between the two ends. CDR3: CASSPSREDYGYTF. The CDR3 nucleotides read TGTGCCAGCTCACCAAGCAGGGAGGACTATGGCTACACCTTC. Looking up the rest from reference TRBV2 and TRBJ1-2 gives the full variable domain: EPEVTQTPSHQVTQMGQEVILRCVPISNHLYFYWYRQILGQKVEFLVSFYNNEISEKSEIFDDQFSVERPDGSNFTLKIRSTKLEDSAMYFCASSPSREDYGYTFGSGTRLTVV.

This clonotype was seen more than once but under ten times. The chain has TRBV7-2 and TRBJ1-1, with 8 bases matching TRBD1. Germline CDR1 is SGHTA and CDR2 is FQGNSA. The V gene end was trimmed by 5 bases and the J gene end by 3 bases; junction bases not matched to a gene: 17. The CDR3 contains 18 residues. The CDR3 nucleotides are TGTGCCAGCAGCGTAGGGGAGACGGACAGGGCCCGGGACACTGAAGCTTTCTTT. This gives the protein CASSVGETDRARDTEAFF.

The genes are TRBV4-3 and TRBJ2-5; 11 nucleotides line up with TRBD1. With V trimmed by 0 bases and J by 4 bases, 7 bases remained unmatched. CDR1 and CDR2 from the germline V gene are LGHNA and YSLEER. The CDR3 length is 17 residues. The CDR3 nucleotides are TGCGCCAGCAGCCAAGATCCAGGACAGGGGGCACGAGAGACCCAGTACTTC. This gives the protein CASSQDPGQGARETQYF.

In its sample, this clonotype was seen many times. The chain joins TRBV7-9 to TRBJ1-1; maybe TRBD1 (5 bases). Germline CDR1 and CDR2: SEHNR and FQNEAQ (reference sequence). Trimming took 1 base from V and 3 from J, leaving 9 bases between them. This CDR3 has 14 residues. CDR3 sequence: CASSLDLTDTEAFF. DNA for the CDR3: TGTGCCAGCAGCTTAGATTTGACAGACACTGAAGCTTTCTTT.

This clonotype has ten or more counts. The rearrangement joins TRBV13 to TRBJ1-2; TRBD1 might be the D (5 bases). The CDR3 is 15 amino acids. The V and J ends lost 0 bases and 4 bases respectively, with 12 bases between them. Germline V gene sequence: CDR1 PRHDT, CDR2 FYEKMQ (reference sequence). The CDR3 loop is CASSLGRQGLYGYTF. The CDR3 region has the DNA TGTGCCAGCAGCTTAGGCCGTCAGGGACTCTATGGCTACACCTTC.

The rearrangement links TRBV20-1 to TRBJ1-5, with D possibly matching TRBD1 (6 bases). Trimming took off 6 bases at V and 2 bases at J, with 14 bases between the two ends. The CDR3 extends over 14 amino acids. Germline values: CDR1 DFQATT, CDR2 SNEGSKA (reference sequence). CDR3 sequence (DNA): TGCAGTGCACCGCAGACAGGACGCAATCAGCCCCAGCATTTT. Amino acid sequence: CSAPQTGRNQPQHF.

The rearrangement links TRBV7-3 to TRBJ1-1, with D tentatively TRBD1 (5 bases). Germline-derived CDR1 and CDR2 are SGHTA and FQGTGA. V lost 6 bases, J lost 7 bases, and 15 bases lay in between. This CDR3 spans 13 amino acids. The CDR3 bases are TGTGCCAGCAGTCCAACAGGAGACCATGAAGCTTTCTTT. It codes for CASSPTGDHEAFF.

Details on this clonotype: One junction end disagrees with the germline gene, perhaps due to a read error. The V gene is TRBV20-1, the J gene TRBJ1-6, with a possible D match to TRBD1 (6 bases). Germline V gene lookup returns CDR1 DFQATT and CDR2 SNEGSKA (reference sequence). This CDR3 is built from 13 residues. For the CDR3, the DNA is TGCAGTGCCCGGGACAAGTATAATTCACCCCCCCACTTT. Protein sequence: CSARDKYNSPPHF.

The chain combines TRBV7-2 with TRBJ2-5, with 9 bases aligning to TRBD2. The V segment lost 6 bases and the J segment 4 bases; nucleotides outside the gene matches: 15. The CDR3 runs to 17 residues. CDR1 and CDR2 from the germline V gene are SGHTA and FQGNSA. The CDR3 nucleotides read TGTGCCAGCAGTTCCCCCCGGGGCGGGGGGGCCGGAGAGACCCAGTACTTC. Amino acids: CASSSPRGGGAGETQYF.

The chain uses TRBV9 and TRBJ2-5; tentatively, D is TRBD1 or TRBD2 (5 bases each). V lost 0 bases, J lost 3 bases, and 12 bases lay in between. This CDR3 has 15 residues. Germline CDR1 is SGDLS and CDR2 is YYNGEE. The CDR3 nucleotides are TGTGCCAGCAGCGTAGAGGGGACCTCGGAAGAGACCCAGTACTTC. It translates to CASSVEGTSEETQYF.

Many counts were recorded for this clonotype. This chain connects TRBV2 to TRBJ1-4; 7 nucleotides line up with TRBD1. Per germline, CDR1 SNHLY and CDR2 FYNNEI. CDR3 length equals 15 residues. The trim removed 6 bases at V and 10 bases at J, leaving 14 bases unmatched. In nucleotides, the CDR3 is TGTGCCAGCAGCCCCTTGACAGTCGGGACAGCAAAACTGTTTTTT. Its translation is CASSPLTVGTAKLFF.

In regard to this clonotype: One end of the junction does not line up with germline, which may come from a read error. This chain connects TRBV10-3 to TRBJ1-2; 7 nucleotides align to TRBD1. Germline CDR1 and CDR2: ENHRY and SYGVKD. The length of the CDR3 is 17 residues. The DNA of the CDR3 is TGTGCCAGCAGTCTAACAGGGGACCGTACCAAATTCTATGGCTACACCTTC. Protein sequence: CASSLTGDRTKFYGYTF.

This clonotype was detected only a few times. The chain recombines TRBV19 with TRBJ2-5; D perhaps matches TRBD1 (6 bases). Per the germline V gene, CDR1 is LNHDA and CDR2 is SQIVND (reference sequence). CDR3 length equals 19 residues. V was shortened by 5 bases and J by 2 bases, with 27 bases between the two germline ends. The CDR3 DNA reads TGTGCCAGTAGTGTGATTGGGACCCGCGATACAGGGTGGCAAGAGACCCAGTACTTC. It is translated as CASSVIGTRDTGWQETQYF.

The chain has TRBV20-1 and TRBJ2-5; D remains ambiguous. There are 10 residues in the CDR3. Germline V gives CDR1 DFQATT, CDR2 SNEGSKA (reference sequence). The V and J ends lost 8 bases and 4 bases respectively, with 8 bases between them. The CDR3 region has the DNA TGCAGTTTATCGGGAGAGACCCAGTACTTC. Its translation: CSLSGETQYF.

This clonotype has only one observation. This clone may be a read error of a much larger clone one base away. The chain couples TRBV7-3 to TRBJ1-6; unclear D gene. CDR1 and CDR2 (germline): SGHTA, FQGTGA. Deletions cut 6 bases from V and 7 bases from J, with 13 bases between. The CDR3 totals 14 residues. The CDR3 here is CASSSTAANSPLHF. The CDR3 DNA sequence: TGTGCCAGCAGTTCTACCGCAGCGAATTCACCCCTCCACTTT.

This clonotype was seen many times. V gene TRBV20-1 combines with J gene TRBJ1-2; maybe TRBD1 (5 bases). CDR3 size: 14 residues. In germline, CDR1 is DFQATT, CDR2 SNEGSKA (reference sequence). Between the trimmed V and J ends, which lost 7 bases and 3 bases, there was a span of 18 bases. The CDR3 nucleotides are TGCAGTGTTGCACACCGGGACGGACACTATGGCTACACCTTC. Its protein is CSVAHRDGHYGYTF.

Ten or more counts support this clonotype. The CDR3 region has the DNA TGTGCCAGCAGCCCCAGGGACAGCATGAATTCACCCCTCCACTTT. Translating gives CASSPRDSMNSPLHF. The V call is TRBV7-9, the J call TRBJ1-6, with 7 bases aligning to TRBD1. Germline V CDR1 and CDR2: SEHNR, FQNEAQ (reference sequence). CDR3 length equals 15 residues. The junction had 8 bases not matched to a gene; V was cut back by 5 bases and J by 7 bases.

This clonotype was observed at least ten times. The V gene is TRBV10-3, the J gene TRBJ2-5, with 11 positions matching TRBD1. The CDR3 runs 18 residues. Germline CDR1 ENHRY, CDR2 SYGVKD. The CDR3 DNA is TGTGCTATGACCGGGACAGGGGGTCGTGTAGGTAGCTGGGAGACCCAGTACTTC. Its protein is CAMTGTGGRVGSWETQYF.

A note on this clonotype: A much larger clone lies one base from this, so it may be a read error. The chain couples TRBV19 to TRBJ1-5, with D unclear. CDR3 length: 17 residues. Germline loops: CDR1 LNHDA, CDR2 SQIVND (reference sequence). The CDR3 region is CASSASTERGRHHPQHF. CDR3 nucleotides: TGTGCCAGTAGTGCCAGTACCGAGCGGGGAAGACATCACCCCCAGCATTTT. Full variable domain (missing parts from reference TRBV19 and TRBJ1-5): DGGITQSPKYLFRKEGQNVTLSCEQNLNHDAMYWYRQDPGQGLRLIYYSQIVNDFQKGDIAEGYSVSREKKESFPLTVTSAQKNPTAFYLCASSASTERGRHHPQHFGDGTRLSIL.

The CDR3 sequence: CSVVPRDSGNTIYF. The CDR3, as DNA: TGCAGCGTCGTACCTCGGGACTCTGGAAACACCATATATTTT. The rearrangement links TRBV29-1 to TRBJ1-3, with D uncertain. The V and J ends lost 6 bases and 0 bases respectively, with 12 bases between them. Per germline, CDR1 SQVTM and CDR2 ANQGSEA. CDR3 length: 14 amino acids.